This record covers a single TCR beta chain. This entry belongs to a study of cytomegalovirus exposure and HLA in healthy donors. PCR used 60 Vbeta primers and 13 Jbeta primers. TCRdb keeps only in-frame clones here, not all; method: immunoSEQ multiplex PCR. The table lists under 100,000 clones, around 80% of them singletons. The germline V gene has CDR1 LNHDA and CDR2 SQIVND (reference sequence). V was shortened by 1 base and J by 1 base, with 4 bases between the two germline ends. The length of the CDR3 is 13 residues. This clonotype originated in a human donor in good health. The J gene is TRBJ1-1, the V gene TRBV19, with unresolved D. The sequencing input was PBMCs. The CDR3 is CASSIGRNTEAFF. The CDR3 coding sequence is TGTGCCAGTAGTATAGGTAGGAACACTGAAGCTTTCTTT.